A selection of T cell receptor beta chains follows, all from one sample in a study of cytomegalovirus exposure and HLA in healthy donors. The assay was immunoSEQ multiplex PCR, and TCRdb's table has in-frame clones only and misses some. Altogether about 96,000 clones are present, about four fifths being singletons, with the ten largest covering roughly 13%. Source material: PBMCs. These receptors all come from a woman in her seventies in good health and CMV-seropositive. The CDR3 runs from the conserved cysteine through the conserved F or W. A D gene is named only where the DNA matches it firmly. The size entry is marked missing in some rows and otherwise reads once, few, many or a size class.

d_call: .; v_call: TRBV29-1; clone_size: once; j_call: TRBJ2-3; cdr3_nt: TGCAGCGTTGAAGAGCCAGTGGTAGATACGCAGTATTTT; cdr3_aa: CSVEEPVVDTQYF
d_call: .; v_call: TRBV14; clone_size: few; j_call: TRBJ2-5; cdr3_nt: TGTGCCAGCTGCCTGAACAGAGTTCAAGAGACCCAGTACTTC; cdr3_aa: CASCLNRVQETQYF
d_call: TRBD2; v_call: TRBV6-5; clone_size: .; j_call: TRBJ2-5; cdr3_nt: TGTGCCAGCAGTTACGGGTGGGAGGGCCCTCTAGAGACCCAGTACTTC; cdr3_aa: CASSYGWEGPLETQYF
d_call: TRBD2; v_call: TRBV27; clone_size: .; j_call: TRBJ2-3; cdr3_nt: TGTGCCAGCAGTTACCTGACTAGCGGCCCCGGTACGCAGTATTTT; cdr3_aa: CASSYLTSGPGTQYF
d_call: .; v_call: TRBV11-3; clone_size: .; j_call: TRBJ2-1; cdr3_nt: TGTGCCAGCAGCTCCAGGGGGGACGCCTACAATGAGCAGTTCTTC; cdr3_aa: CASSSRGDAYNEQFF
d_call: TRBD1; v_call: TRBV4-2; clone_size: .; j_call: TRBJ2-7; cdr3_nt: TGTGCCAGCAGCCCCAGGGGGCCCATTTACGAGCAGTACTTC; cdr3_aa: CASSPRGPIYEQYF
d_call: TRBD1; v_call: TRBV5-4; clone_size: .; j_call: TRBJ2-7; cdr3_nt: TGTGCCAGCAGCCTAGGAGGAGGACAGGGGGCTCGTGAGCAGTACTTC; cdr3_aa: CASSLGGGQGAREQYF
d_call: .; v_call: TRBV7-8; clone_size: .; j_call: TRBJ1-2; cdr3_nt: TGTGCCAGCAGCTTAGGGGGAGGGTACTATGGCTACACCTTC; cdr3_aa: CASSLGGGYYGYTF
d_call: .; v_call: TRBV28; clone_size: .; j_call: TRBJ1-1; cdr3_nt: TGTGCCAGCAGGACTTCCGGGGCTGGGGGGGAAAGCACTGAAGCTTTCTTT; cdr3_aa: CASRTSGAGGESTEAFF
d_call: TRBD2; v_call: TRBV9; clone_size: .; j_call: TRBJ2-3; cdr3_nt: TGTGCCAGCAGCGTAGGGATCCTAGCGGGGGCGACAGATACGCAGTATTTT; cdr3_aa: CASSVGILAGATDTQYF
d_call: .; v_call: TRBV7-3; clone_size: .; j_call: TRBJ2-7; cdr3_nt: TGTGCCAGCAGCTTATATGACTACTACGAGCAGTACTTC; cdr3_aa: CASSLYDYYEQYF
d_call: TRBD1; v_call: TRBV4-3; clone_size: .; j_call: TRBJ2-7; cdr3_nt: TGCGCCAGCAGCCAAGACGGGACAGGGAACTACGAGCAGTACTTC; cdr3_aa: CASSQDGTGNYEQYF
d_call: .; v_call: TRBV5-1; clone_size: .; j_call: TRBJ1-2; cdr3_nt: TGCGCCAGCAGCTTGGACGGTATCTATGGCTACACCTTC; cdr3_aa: CASSLDGIYGYTF
d_call: .; v_call: TRBV6-6; clone_size: few; j_call: TRBJ1-5; cdr3_nt: TGTGCCAGCACTCGGGGGGCCGGCAATCAGCCCCAGCATTTT; cdr3_aa: CASTRGAGNQPQHF
d_call: TRBD1; v_call: TRBV6-5; clone_size: .; j_call: TRBJ1-5; cdr3_nt: TGTGCCAGCAGGACAGGGAATCAGCCCCAGCATTTT; cdr3_aa: CASRTGNQPQHF
d_call: .; v_call: TRBV4-3; clone_size: once; j_call: TRBJ2-3; cdr3_nt: TGCGCCAGCAGCCAACGCGTCGGCACAGATACGCAGTATTTT; cdr3_aa: CASSQRVGTDTQYF
d_call: TRBD1; v_call: TRBV4-2; clone_size: .; j_call: TRBJ1-5; cdr3_nt: TGTGCCAGCAGCCAAGAGGGACAGGGGGACGATCAGCCCCAGCATTTT; cdr3_aa: CASSQEGQGDDQPQHF
d_call: .; v_call: TRBV30; clone_size: .; j_call: TRBJ2-4; cdr3_nt: TGTGCCTGGACCACGCCAGGGAAAAGTGGCATTCAGTACTTC; cdr3_aa: CAWTTPGKSGIQYF
d_call: TRBD1; v_call: TRBV19; clone_size: once; j_call: TRBJ1-5; cdr3_nt: TGTGCCAGTAGTAGACAGGGGGCTTGGAGCAATCAGCCCCAGCATTTT; cdr3_aa: CASSRQGAWSNQPQHF
d_call: .; v_call: TRBV28; clone_size: .; j_call: TRBJ2-7; cdr3_nt: TGTGCCAGCAGTTTGGTATCCGGTCGCTACGAGCAGTACTTC; cdr3_aa: CASSLVSGRYEQYF
d_call: .; v_call: TRBV5-4; clone_size: .; j_call: TRBJ1-5; cdr3_nt: TGTGCCAGCAGTACAGGGAACAATCAGCCCCAGCATTTT; cdr3_aa: CASSTGNNQPQHF
d_call: .; v_call: TRBV14; clone_size: few; j_call: TRBJ2-7; cdr3_nt: TGTGCCAGCAGCCAAGCAGGACAGTACTACGAGCAGTACTTC; cdr3_aa: CASSQAGQYYEQYF
d_call: TRBD2; v_call: TRBV6-5; clone_size: .; j_call: TRBJ2-1; cdr3_nt: TGTGCCAGCAGTTTCGGGACTAGCGGATTCAATGAGCAGTTCTTC; cdr3_aa: CASSFGTSGFNEQFF
d_call: TRBD2; v_call: TRBV5-1; clone_size: .; j_call: TRBJ2-4; cdr3_nt: TGCGCCAGCAGCTGGGAACCGGGAGGATTAGCCAAAAACATTCAGTACTTC; cdr3_aa: CASSWEPGGLAKNIQYF